One T cell receptor beta chain is described in this entry. This sample was taken from a study of cytomegalovirus exposure and HLA in healthy donors. The wider study: Falling in the Caucasian-associated ancestry cluster were 81% of a few hundred genotyped donors.

The ends were cut back, 4 bases at V and 4 bases at J, with 16 bases in the middle. The germline V gene encodes CDR1 MNHNS and CDR2 SASEGT. CDR3 length: 15 residues. PCR was performed using 60 Vbeta and 13 Jbeta primers. Using immunoSEQ multiplex PCR, the repertoire was profiled, and TCRdb retains in-frame clones only, with some absent. This table holds fewer than 200,000 clones, around 80% found once. This receptor was identified in a young woman in good health and CMV-seronegative. The rearrangement joins TRBV6-1 to TRBJ2-5, with D possibly being TRBD1 (6 bases). The sample taken for sequencing was PBMCs. The CDR3 nucleotides read TGTGCCAGCAGTGGAGGGACATGGGTCGGAGAGACCCAGTACTTC. Translated, it gives CASSGGTWVGETQYF.